This T cell receptor (beta chain) was identified in a study of T cells in women clearing cervical HPV infection. As concerns this clone: From the germline J gene comes the end of the CDR3, since the read stops 3 residues before it.

Average input was 1200 ng genomic DNA for immunoSEQ TCR beta CDR3 amplification. Repertoires were generated with immunoSEQ multiplex PCR, while TCRdb's copy carries only in-frame clones and drops some. The sample totals 28,000 or so clones. The CDR3 extends over 14 amino acids. The germline V gene has CDR1 LGHNT and CDR2 FRNRAP. After removal of 7 bases from V and 5 bases from J, the junction contained 5 bases not matched to a gene. The receptor was derived from a woman between 18 and 70 years old with a cervical HPV16 infection that either progressed to CIN3+ or cleared (not recorded which). This chain uses TRBV12-5 with TRBJ2-3, with 11 bases that match TRBD2. Source material: blood buffy coat. The DNA read from the CDR3 is TGTGCTAGTGAGGTTCTAGCGGGGGGAGATACG. It specifies CASEVLAGGDT. The full CDR3 sequence reads CASEVLAGGDTQYF.